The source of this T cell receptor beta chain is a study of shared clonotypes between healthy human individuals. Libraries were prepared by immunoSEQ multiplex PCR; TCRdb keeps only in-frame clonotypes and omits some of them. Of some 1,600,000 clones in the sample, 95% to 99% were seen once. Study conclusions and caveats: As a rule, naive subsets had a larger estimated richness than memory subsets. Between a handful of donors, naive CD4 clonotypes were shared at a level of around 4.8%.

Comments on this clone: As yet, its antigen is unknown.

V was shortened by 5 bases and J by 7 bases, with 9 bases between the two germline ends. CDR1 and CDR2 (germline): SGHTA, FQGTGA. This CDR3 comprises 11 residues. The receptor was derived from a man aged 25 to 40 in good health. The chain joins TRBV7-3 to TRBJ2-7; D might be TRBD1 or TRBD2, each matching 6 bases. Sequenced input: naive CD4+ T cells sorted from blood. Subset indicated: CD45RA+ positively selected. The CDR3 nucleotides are TGTGCCAGCAGCAAGGGGGGAGAGCAGTACTTC. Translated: CASSKGGEQYF.